The sequence of this T cell receptor (beta chain) was determined in a study of shared clonotypes between healthy human individuals. Study-level information: Aged 18 to 49, the donors were two women and a few men.

The table came from immunoSEQ multiplex PCR; TCRdb's copy has only in-frame clones and leaves some out. The sample yields just over 2,000,000 clones, just under 95% seen once. Notes on the study in general: Apart from blood, nothing was sampled; tissue repertoires likely differ.

As for this clone: The target antigen is unknown. This CDR3 is also generated by other DNA sequences in the sample.

Naive-designated CD8 cells lacked CD45RO, were positively enriched for CCR7, and omitted terminally differentiated effector memory CD45RA+ cells. The CDR3 is made up of 11 amino acids. CDR1 and CDR2 (germline): DFQATT, SNEGSKA (reference sequence). V shed 3 bases and J shed 3 bases, with 6 bases lying between them. What was sequenced was naive CD8+ T cells sorted from blood. The rearrangement joins TRBV20-1 to TRBJ2-7; D unclear. The receptor's source is a man between 18 and 29 years old in good health. The CDR3 loop reads CSASGSYEQYF. DNA for the CDR3: TGCAGTGCTAGCGGCAGCTACGAGCAGTACTTC.